This is a list of T cell receptor beta chains from one sample in a study of blood T cell repertoires in COVID-19. Here immunoSEQ multiplex PCR was the method, and the copy in TCRdb shows in-frame clones only, minus some. This table holds over 90,000 clones, under 80% found once. The specimen sequenced was peripheral blood. All receptors come from a man between 70 and 80 years old with COVID-19, enrolled during active disease. The CDR3 runs from the conserved cysteine through the conserved F or W. D genes are given only for firm matches. Part of the rows lack a size; the others show once, few, many or a class for expanded clones.

abundance,j_gene,d_gene,v_gene,CDR3nt,CDR3aa
NA,TRBJ2-2,TRBD2,TRBV13,TGTGCCAGCAGCTTAGAGCTAGCGGGATTTCCCGGGGAGCTGTTTTTT,CASSLELAGFPGELFF
few,TRBJ1-4,TRBD1,TRBV15,TGTGCCACCAGCAGAGGCCGACAGGGGGGGGAAAAACTGTTTTTT,CATSRGRQGGEKLFF
NA,TRBJ2-3,NA,TRBV7-2,TGTGCCAGCAGCCCCACTGACACAGATACGCAGTATTTT,CASSPTDTDTQYF
NA,TRBJ1-2,NA,TRBV5-1,TGCGCCAGCAGCTTCGACAGTAACTCGGGCGGCTACACCTTC,CASSFDSNSGGYTF
NA,TRBJ2-1,TRBD2,TRBV5-1,TGCGCCAGCAGCTCCGGGACTAGCGGTTTTGAGCAGTTCTTC,CASSSGTSGFEQFF
NA,TRBJ2-3,NA,TRBV19,TGTGCCAGTAGTACCGGACAGAGCTTGGATACGCAGTATTTT,CASSTGQSLDTQYF
NA,TRBJ1-3,NA,TRBV5-1,TGCGCCAGCAGCTTAAGCTTCCGGGCTGGAAACACCATATATTTT,CASSLSFRAGNTIYF
many,TRBJ2-6,NA,TRBV4-2,TGTGCCAGCAGCCAACGAGCCCACTCTGGGGCCAACGTCCTGACTTTC,CASSQRAHSGANVLTF
NA,TRBJ1-1,NA,TRBV20-1,TGCAGTGCTAGTTCCAGGGTGAACACTGAAGCTTTCTTT,CSASSRVNTEAFF
NA,TRBJ1-1,NA,TRBV2,TGTGCCAGCACCGCACAGGGATCGAACACTGAAGCTTTCTTT,CASTAQGSNTEAFF
NA,TRBJ1-5,TRBD1,TRBV5-1,TGCGCCAGCAGCTTGGATGGACAGGTTAATCAGCCCCAGCATTTT,CASSLDGQVNQPQHF
NA,TRBJ2-7,NA,TRBV28,TGTGCCAGCAGTTTGACGACTTGGAACTCCTACGAGCAGTACTTC,CASSLTTWNSYEQYF
few,TRBJ1-3,NA,TRBV7-9,TGTGCCAGCAGCCCTTCTCCTTCTGGAAACACCATATATTTT,CASSPSPSGNTIYF
NA,TRBJ2-7,NA,TRBV27,TGTGCCAGCAGTACGAGGGGGTACGAGCAGTACTTC,CASSTRGYEQYF
NA,TRBJ1-1,NA,TRBV12-5,TGTGCTAGTGGTCCGAACGGGGTGAACACTGAAGCTTTCTTT,CASGPNGVNTEAFF
NA,TRBJ2-7,NA,TRBV6-5,TGTGCCAGCAGTTACTCGAGGGGGATTAGCGCCTACGAGCAGTACTTC,CASSYSRGISAYEQYF
few,TRBJ2-7,TRBD2,TRBV7-3,TGTGCCAGCAGCCCCATAAGGGCCAAAGCGGGAGGGCCCTACGAGCAGTACTTC,CASSPIRAKAGGPYEQYF